A selection of T cell receptor beta chains follows, all from one sample in a study of shared clonotypes between healthy human individuals. Libraries were prepared by immunoSEQ multiplex PCR; TCRdb keeps only in-frame clonotypes and omits some of them. Of hundreds of thousands of clones in the sample, about 76% were seen once. Sequencing was performed on PBMCs. The receptors were sampled from a woman between 35 and 50 years old in good health. Some clones in this sample may be carry-over from other donors' samples. CDR3s include the opening cysteine and the closing phenylalanine or tryptophan. D genes are given only for firm matches. Only part of the rows carry a size: once, few, many, or a class if the clone is expanded.

>TRBV11-2|-|-|TRBJ2-7
TGTGCCAGCAGCTTCGACCCTACTAGTTCCTACGAGCAGTACTTC
CASSFDPTSSYEQYF
>TRBV12-2|-|-|TRBJ2-6
TGTGCAAGTCGCTTGGGGGGACAGGCGGTTCCTTCTGGGGCCAACGTCCTGACTTTC
CASRLGGQAVPSGANVLTF
>TRBV6-1|few|-|TRBJ1-5
TGTGCCAGCACTGCCCTCCTGGGTTCGAATCAGCCCCAGCATTTT
CASTALLGSNQPQHF
>TRBV25-1|few|-|TRBJ1-2
TGTGCCAGCGCTCAGGGATATGGCTACACCTTC
CASAQGYGYTF
>TRBV29-1|-|-|TRBJ1-1
TGCAGCGTCGTACAGGGTCGAAACACTGAAGCTTTCTTT
CSVVQGRNTEAFF
>TRBV19|-|-|TRBJ2-7
TGTGCCAGTAGTATCGCCTTACGGACAGCTAGCTCCTACGAGCAGTACTTC
CASSIALRTASSYEQYF
>TRBV6-6|-|-|TRBJ2-2
TGTGCCAGCACCTCTTCTTGGGCGAACACCGGGGAGCTGTTTTTT
CASTSSWANTGELFF
>TRBV5-8|-|TRBD1|TRBJ2-6
TGTGCCAGCAGCCCCGACAGGGTATGGGGGGCCAACGTCCTGACTTTC
CASSPDRVWGANVLTF
>TRBV27|once|-|TRBJ2-1
TGTGCCAGCAGTTTCAGGGGAAACTCCTACAATGAGCAGTTCTTC
CASSFRGNSYNEQFF
>TRBV7-3|-|TRBD2|TRBJ2-3
TGTGCCAGCAGCTTAGTTGCGGGAGAGGGTACAGATACGCAGTATTTT
CASSLVAGEGTDTQYF
>TRBV30|-|-|TRBJ2-7
TGTGCCTGGAGCAGGGGCTTCCGGGACGAGCAGTACTTC
CAWSRGFRDEQYF
>TRBV7-9|once|-|TRBJ2-5
TGTGCCAGCAGCCCAGGGGCTTCGTCCTGGAAATGGTACTTC
CASSPGASSWKWYF
>TRBV30|-|TRBD1|TRBJ1-2
TGTGCCTGGATCCCAGGGGGTTTTAACTATGGCTACACCTTC
CAWIPGGFNYGYTF
>TRBV18|once|-|TRBJ1-3
TGTGCCAGCTCACCCCTGGGCGCAGGGGTAGGAAACACCATATATTTT
CASSPLGAGVGNTIYF
>TRBV6-1|-|-|TRBJ1-1
TGTGCCACCGGCTACAGGGAGAGGACTGAAGCTTTCTTT
CATGYRERTEAFF
>TRBV30|-|TRBD2|TRBJ2-7
TGTGCCTGGAGCCGGGGGGGACTCACCACCTACGAGCAGTACTTC
CAWSRGGLTTYEQYF
>TRBV5-6|-|TRBD1|TRBJ2-7
TGTGCCAGCAGCTTGGATCAGGGACAGTTTCCCTACGAGCAGTACTTC
CASSLDQGQFPYEQYF
>TRBV6-6|-|-|TRBJ2-5
TGTGCCAGCAGTCAACCAACAGAAGAGACCCAGTACTTC
CASSQPTEETQYF
>TRBV19|-|-|TRBJ1-1
TGTGCCAGTAGCCTCGCACAGAACCTGAACACTGAAGCTTTCTTT
CASSLAQNLNTEAFF
>TRBV30|-|-|TRBJ1-2
TGTGCCTGGAGTGGGACAGTAGCCAACTATGGCTACACCTTC
CAWSGTVANYGYTF
>TRBV11-1|-|TRBD1|TRBJ2-3
TGTGCCAGCAGCCCAGACAGGGTTGGAGATACGCAGTATTTT
CASSPDRVGDTQYF
>TRBV6-4|many|-|TRBJ2-1
TGTGCCAGCAGTGACGCTCAGGGGACCCCCAGCGATGAGCAGTTCTTC
CASSDAQGTPSDEQFF
>TRBV5-1|few|-|TRBJ2-5
TGCGCCAGCAGCTTGGTGCTGGGGACGGGTGAGACCCAGTACTTC
CASSLVLGTGETQYF